A single sample is the source of the 14 T cell receptor beta chains below, sequenced in a study of blood T cells in healthy people across ages. Alongside a J-beta primer mix, a sample-barcoded 5' primer served in a second PCR lasting about 7 to 11 cycles. One entry per CDR3 protein, called by TCRdb with MiXCR from the 5' RACE reads. The table records just over 800,000 distinct CDR3 sequences, approximately 67% of them present only once. The sequencing sample was made of blood. The receptors come from a man under 40 in good health.

This clonotype was counted ten times or more. CDR3 sequence: CASSLVGDTQYF. CDR3 coding DNA: TGTGCCAGCAGCTTAGTGGGAGATACGCAGTATTTT. The rearrangement uses TRBV7-2 and TRBJ2-3, with no clear D. The germline V gene has CDR1 SGHTA and CDR2 FQGNSA. Trimming took off 1 base at V and 5 bases at J, with 4 bases between the two ends. The CDR3 runs 12 residues. The whole variable domain, filled in from reference TRBV7-2 and TRBJ2-3, reads GAGVSQSPSNKVTEKGKDVELRCDPISGHTALYWYRQSLGQGLEFLIYFQGNSAPDKSGLPSDRFSAERTGGSVSTLTIQRTQQEDSAVYLCASSLVGDTQYFGPGTRLTVL.

This clonotype was seen a few times. The chain links TRBV4-1 to TRBJ1-2; D is unclear. This CDR3 spans 16 amino acids. Trimming removed 1 base at V and 3 bases at J, with 15 bases between. CDR1 MGHRA and CDR2 YSYEKL come from the germline V gene. The CDR3 reads CASSQVPKRSDYGYTF. In nucleotides, the CDR3 is TGCGCCAGCAGCCAAGTCCCCAAGAGGAGCGACTATGGCTACACCTTC.

This clonotype is a singleton in its sample. V gene TRBV15 combines with J gene TRBJ1-5, with 7 bases that match TRBD1. J was trimmed by 3 bases and V by 5 bases; bases with no gene match: 7. CDR3 length equals 15 residues. Germline CDR1 reads LNHNV; CDR2 reads YYDKDF (reference sequence). CDR3 sequence (DNA): TGTGCCACCAGCCAACCCGGGACAGACAATCAGCCCCAGCATTTT. This sequence encodes CATSQPGTDNQPQHF.

With regard to this clonotype: A much more abundant neighbour one base away suggests this may be a read error. DNA for the CDR3: TGTGCCAGCAGTTGCCTCGGGACAAACAATGAGCAGTTCTTC. This sequence encodes CASSCLGTNNEQFF. J is TRBJ2-1 and V is TRBV6-6, with D tentatively TRBD1 (6 bases). The CDR3 has 14 amino acids. V gave up 4 bases and J gave up 5 bases, with 12 bases separating them. Germline CDR1 MNHNY, CDR2 SVGAGI (reference sequence).

This clonotype was observed a single time. The V and J genes are TRBV29-1 and TRBJ2-1, with 10 positions matching TRBD1. With 2 bases clipped from V and 2 bases from J, the junction kept 3 bases outside the gene matches. The CDR3 spans 15 residues. Germline CDR1 reads SQVTM; CDR2 reads ANQGSEA. CDR3 nucleotides: TGCAGCGTTGAATCCGGGACAGGGGCCTACAATGAGCAGTTCTTC. Translation gives CSVESGTGAYNEQFF.

The chain combines TRBV10-3 with TRBJ2-5, with 8 bases fitting TRBD2. The J call is doubtful: the DNA matches TRBJ2-7 better. CDR3 length equals 15 residues. The germline V gene encodes CDR1 ENHRY and CDR2 SYGVKD. In DNA, the CDR3 is TGTGCCATCAGTGAGTCAAACAGCGGGAGCCTCGAGCAGTACTTC. Its translation is CAISESNSGSLEQYF.

This chain uses TRBV5-1 with TRBJ2-7; 9 nucleotides line up with TRBD1. CDR3 length: 15 amino acids. Unmatched junction bases numbered 8, after V lost 0 bases and J lost 7 bases. Germline V gene sequence: CDR1 SGHRS, CDR2 YFSETQ. The CDR3: CASSLAPQGAGEQYF. In DNA, the CDR3 is TGCGCCAGCAGCTTGGCCCCACAGGGGGCGGGTGAGCAGTACTTC.

This chain connects TRBV7-2 to TRBJ2-6; maybe TRBD2 (5 bases). Per the germline V gene, CDR1 is SGHTA and CDR2 is FQGNSA. This CDR3 spans 16 amino acids. V was cut by 2 bases and J by 0 bases, with 8 bases left in between. CDR3 residues: CASSLRRLSGANVLTF. In nucleotides, the CDR3 is TGTGCCAGCAGCTTAAGGAGGCTCTCTGGGGCCAACGTCCTGACTTTC.

V is TRBV7-2 and J is TRBJ2-4; 8 positions agree with TRBD1. With the DNA end fitting TRBJ2-7 better, the J assignment may be wrong. The CDR3 consists of 13 residues. From germline, CDR1 is SGHTA and CDR2 FQGNSA. The CDR3 sequence is CASNLRQGYEQYF. The CDR3 DNA follows: TGTGCCAGCAACTTGCGACAGGGGTACGAGCAGTACTTC.

This clonotype was seen only a few times. This chain links TRBV27 with TRBJ1-2, with TRBD1 matching 7 bases. V lost 6 bases to trimming and J lost 7 bases; unmatched junction nucleotides: 8. There are 13 residues in the CDR3. Looked up from germline, CDR1 is MNHEY and CDR2 is SMNVEV (reference sequence). The CDR3: CASRVGQRGGYTF. CDR3 nucleotide sequence: TGTGCCAGCAGGGTGGGACAGCGAGGTGGCTACACCTTC.

This clonotype was recorded a few times. The chain uses TRBV6-4 and TRBJ2-1, with TRBD2 identical over 12 bases. Trimming cost V 8 bases and J 6 bases; bases outside gene matches: 8. CDR1 and CDR2 from the germline V gene are MRHNA and SNTAGT. The CDR3 sequence is 15 residues long. In DNA, the CDR3 is TGTGCCAGCGCCAGACTAGCGGGGGTCCCCAATGAGCAGTTCTTC. It specifies CASARLAGVPNEQFF.

V and J are TRBV20-1 and TRBJ2-1; the D gene could be TRBD1 or TRBD2 (7 bases each). V was clipped by 3 bases and J by 4 bases, with 22 bases between them. The germline V gene encodes CDR1 DFQATT and CDR2 SNEGSKA (reference sequence). The length of the CDR3 is 17 residues. The CDR3 spells CSASPKQGRGIYNEQFF. As DNA, the CDR3 is TGCAGTGCTAGCCCGAAACAGGGGAGGGGGATTTACAATGAGCAGTTCTTC.

The genes are TRBV3-1 and TRBJ1-6, with 11 bases identical to TRBD1. Germline trimming cut 4 bases from V and 10 bases from J; bases unmatched to any gene: 9. Germline values: CDR1 LGHDT, CDR2 YNNKEL (reference sequence). CDR3 size: 16 residues. The CDR3 coding sequence is TGTGCCAGCAGCCCCACGGCCGGGACAGGGGGGTCACCCCTCCACTTT. It yields the protein CASSPTAGTGGSPLHF.

The V and J genes are TRBV7-2 and TRBJ2-5; D gene unclear. CDR1 and CDR2 (germline): SGHTA, FQGNSA. The CDR3 runs 13 residues. With 5 bases removed from V and 4 bases from J, the gap between germline ends came to 11 bases. This chain's CDR3 is CASSREDGETQYF. The CDR3 coding sequence is TGTGCCAGCAGCAGAGAGGATGGAGAGACCCAGTACTTC.